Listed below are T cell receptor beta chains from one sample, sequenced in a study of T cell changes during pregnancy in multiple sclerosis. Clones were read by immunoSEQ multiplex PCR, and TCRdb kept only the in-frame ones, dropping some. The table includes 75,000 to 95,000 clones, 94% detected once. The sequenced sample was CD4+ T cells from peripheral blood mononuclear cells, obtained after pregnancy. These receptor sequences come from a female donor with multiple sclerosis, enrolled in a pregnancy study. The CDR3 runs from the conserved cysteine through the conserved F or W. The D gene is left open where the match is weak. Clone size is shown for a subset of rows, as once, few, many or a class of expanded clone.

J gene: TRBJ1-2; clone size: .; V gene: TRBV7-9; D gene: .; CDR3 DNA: TGTGCCAGCAGCTTACGAGGTCCGCGGGCTAACTATGGCTACACCTTC; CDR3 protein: CASSLRGPRANYGYTF
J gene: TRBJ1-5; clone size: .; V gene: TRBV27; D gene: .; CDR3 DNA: TGTGCCAGCAGTTTAAACCGGGGAAGGCCCCAGCATTTT; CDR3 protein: CASSLNRGRPQHF
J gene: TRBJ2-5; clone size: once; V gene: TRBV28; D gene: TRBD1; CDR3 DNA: TGTGCCAGCTACCGGGACAGGACCCAAGAGACCCAGTACTTC; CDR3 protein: CASYRDRTQETQYF
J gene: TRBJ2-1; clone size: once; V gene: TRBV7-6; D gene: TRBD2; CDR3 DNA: TGTGCCAGCAGCCCAATAGAACTAGCGGGAGGCAATGAGCAGTTCTTC; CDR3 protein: CASSPIELAGGNEQFF
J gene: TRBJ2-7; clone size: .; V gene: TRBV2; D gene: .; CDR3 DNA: TGTGCCAGCAGTGATGTCAGATATGGGTACTTC; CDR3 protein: CASSDVRYGYF
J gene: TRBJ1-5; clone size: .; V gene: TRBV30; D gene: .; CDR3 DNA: TGTGCCTGGAGTGCGGGGGTGGGCAATCAGCCCCAGCATTTT; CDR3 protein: CAWSAGVGNQPQHF
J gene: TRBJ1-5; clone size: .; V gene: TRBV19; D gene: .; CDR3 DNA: TGTGCCAGTAGTATCTCTCAGGGGTATCAGCCCCAGCATTTT; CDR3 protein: CASSISQGYQPQHF
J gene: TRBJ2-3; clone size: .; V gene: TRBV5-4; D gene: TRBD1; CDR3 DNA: TGTGCCAGCAGGCAGACAGGGGCCTACACAGATACGCAGTATTTT; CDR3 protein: CASRQTGAYTDTQYF
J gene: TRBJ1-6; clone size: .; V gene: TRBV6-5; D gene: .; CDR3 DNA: TGTGCCAGCAAGTCTGGGGGGTGGTCACCCCTCCACTTT; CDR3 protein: CASKSGGWSPLHF
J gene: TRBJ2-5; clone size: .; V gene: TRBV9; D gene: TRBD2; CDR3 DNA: TGTGCCAGCAGCCCCCAGGGACTAGCGGGAGTAGAGACCCAGTACTTC; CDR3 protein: CASSPQGLAGVETQYF
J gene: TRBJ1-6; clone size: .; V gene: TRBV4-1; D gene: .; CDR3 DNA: TGCGCCAGCAGCCAATACGACAGCCGTATGAGCTCCTATAATTCACCCCTCCACTTT; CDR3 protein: CASSQYDSRMSSYNSPLHF
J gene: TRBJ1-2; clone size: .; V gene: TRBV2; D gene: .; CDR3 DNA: TGTGCCAGCAGTGACAGGGGCTATGGCTACACCTTC; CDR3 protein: CASSDRGYGYTF
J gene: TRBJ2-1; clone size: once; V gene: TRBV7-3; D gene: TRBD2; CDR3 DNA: TGTGCCAGCAGCTTAAGCGGGGGGGCCTACAATGAGCAGTTCTTC; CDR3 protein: CASSLSGGAYNEQFF
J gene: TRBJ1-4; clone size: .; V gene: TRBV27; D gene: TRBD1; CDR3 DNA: TGTGCCAGCAGTCCGGACAGGCTCTCTATTGAAAAACTGTTTTTT; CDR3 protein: CASSPDRLSIEKLFF
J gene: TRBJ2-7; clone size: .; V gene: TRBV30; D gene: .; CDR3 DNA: TGTGCCTGGAGTTCCGGTCCCGAGCAGTACTTC; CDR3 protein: CAWSSGPEQYF
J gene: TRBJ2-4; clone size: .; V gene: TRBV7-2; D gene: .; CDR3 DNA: TGTGCCAGCAGCGAGACGCAGGGAATCACGCGAAGAACCAAAAACATTCAGTACTTC; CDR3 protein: CASSETQGITRRTKNIQYF
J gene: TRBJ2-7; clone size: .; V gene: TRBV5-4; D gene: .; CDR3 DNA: TGTGCCAGCAGCCCCCGACAGGCTAAAGGGACCTACGAGCAGTACTTC; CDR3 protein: CASSPRQAKGTYEQYF
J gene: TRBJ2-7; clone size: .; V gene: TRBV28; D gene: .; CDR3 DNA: TGTGCCAGCACGGCCCCCCGAGTCTCGGGAAATCGGGAGCAGTACTTC; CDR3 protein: CASTAPRVSGNREQYF
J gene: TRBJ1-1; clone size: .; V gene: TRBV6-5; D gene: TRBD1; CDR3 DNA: TGTGCCAGCAGAACCGAACAGGGGATGAACACTGAAGCTTTCTTT; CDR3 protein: CASRTEQGMNTEAFF
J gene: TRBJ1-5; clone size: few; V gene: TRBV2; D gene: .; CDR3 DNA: TGTGCCAGCAGTGAAGGGGCCCTAAATCAGCCCCAGCATTTT; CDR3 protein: CASSEGALNQPQHF
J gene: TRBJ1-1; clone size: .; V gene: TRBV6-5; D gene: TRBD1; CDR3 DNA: TGTGCCAGCAGACGACAGGGGGCCACTGAAGCTTTCTTT; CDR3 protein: CASRRQGATEAFF
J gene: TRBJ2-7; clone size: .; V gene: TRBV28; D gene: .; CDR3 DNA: TGTGCCAGCAGCCACGACAGCTACGAGCAGTACTTC; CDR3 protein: CASSHDSYEQYF
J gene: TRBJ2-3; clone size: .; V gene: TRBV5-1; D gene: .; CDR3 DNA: TGCGCCAGCAGCTTGGGAGGCACAGATACGCAGTATTTT; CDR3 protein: CASSLGGTDTQYF
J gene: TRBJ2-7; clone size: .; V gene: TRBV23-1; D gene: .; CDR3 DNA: TGCGCTGGGGCCCCACAGAGCTCGTCGGACGAGCAGTACTTC; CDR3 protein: CAGAPQSSSDEQYF
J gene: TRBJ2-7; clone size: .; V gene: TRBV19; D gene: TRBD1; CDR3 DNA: TGTGCCAGTAGTAGCCTTTCCGGGGACAGGGGGTACGAGCAGTACTTC; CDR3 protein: CASSSLSGDRGYEQYF
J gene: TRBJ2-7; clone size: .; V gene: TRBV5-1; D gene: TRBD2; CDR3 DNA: TGCGCCAGCAGCCTATGGGGGGGTAGCTCCTACGAGCAGTACTTC; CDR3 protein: CASSLWGGSSYEQYF
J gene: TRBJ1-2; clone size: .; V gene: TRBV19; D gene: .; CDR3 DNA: TGTGCCAGTAGTAATGGACTCCAAATCGGCTACACCTTC; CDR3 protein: CASSNGLQIGYTF
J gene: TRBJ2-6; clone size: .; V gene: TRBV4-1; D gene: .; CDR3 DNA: TGCGCCAGCAGCCAAGATTCGTCCCTGACAGGAAAGGCCAACGTCCTGACTTTC; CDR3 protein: CASSQDSSLTGKANVLTF
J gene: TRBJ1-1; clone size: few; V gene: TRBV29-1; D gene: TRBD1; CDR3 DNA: TGCAGCGTAATACAGGGGCTTGGCACTGAAGCTTTCTTT; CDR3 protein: CSVIQGLGTEAFF
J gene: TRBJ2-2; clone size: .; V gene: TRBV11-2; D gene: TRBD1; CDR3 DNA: TGTGCCTCCACCCAGGGGGCATGGGGGGAGCTGTTTTTT; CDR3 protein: CASTQGAWGELFF
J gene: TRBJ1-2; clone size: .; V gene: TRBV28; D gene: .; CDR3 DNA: TGTGCCAGCAGGGGGCAGGCCATCTATGGCTACACCTTC; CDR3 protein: CASRGQAIYGYTF
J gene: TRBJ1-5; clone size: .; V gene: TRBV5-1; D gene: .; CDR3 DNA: TGCGCCAGCAGCTTGGACAGCTATAGCAATCAGCCCCAGCATTTT; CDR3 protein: CASSLDSYSNQPQHF
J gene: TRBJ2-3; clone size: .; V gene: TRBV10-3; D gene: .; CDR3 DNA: TGTGCCATCAGTGAGTCAACAGGGACACAAAGGGCAGATACGCAGTATTTT; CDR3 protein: CAISESTGTQRADTQYF
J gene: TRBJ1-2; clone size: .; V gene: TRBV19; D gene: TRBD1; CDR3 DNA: TGTGCCAGTACCTCGGACAGGCCCTATGGCTACACCTTC; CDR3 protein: CASTSDRPYGYTF
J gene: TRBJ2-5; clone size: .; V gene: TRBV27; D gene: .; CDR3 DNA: TGTGCCAGCAGTTTTAGTAGGGGGTACCAAGAGACCCAGTACTTC; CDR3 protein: CASSFSRGYQETQYF
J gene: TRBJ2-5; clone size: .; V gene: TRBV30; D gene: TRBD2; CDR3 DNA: TGTGCCTGGAGTGTCGGGGGGAGGGTAGGGGAGACCCAGTACTTC; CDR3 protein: CAWSVGGRVGETQYF
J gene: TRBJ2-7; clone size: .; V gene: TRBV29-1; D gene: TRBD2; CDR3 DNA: TGCAGCGCCCGGGGAGGACTAGGGATCTACGAGCAGTACTTC; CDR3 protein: CSARGGLGIYEQYF
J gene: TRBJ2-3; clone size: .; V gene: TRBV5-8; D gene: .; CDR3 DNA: TGTGCCAGCAGCCCTGGACAGAGCACAGATACGCAGTATTTT; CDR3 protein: CASSPGQSTDTQYF
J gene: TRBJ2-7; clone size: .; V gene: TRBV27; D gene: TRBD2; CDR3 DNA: TGTGCCAGCAGTCGAACTAGCGCTTTACTTTCTCGCTACGAGCAGTACTTC; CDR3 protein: CASSRTSALLSRYEQYF
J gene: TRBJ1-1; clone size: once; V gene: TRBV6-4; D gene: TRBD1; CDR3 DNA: TGTGCCAGCAGGAAGACAGGGGTGAACACTGAAGCTTTCTTT; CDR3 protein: CASRKTGVNTEAFF
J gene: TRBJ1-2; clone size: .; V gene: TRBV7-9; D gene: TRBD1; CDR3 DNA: TGTGCCAGCAGCTTAGGTGGGACAGTGGATGGCTACACCTTC; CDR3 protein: CASSLGGTVDGYTF
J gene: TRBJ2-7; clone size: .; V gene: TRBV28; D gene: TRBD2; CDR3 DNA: TGTGCCACCCTAGCGGGAGAAGGGCTCTACGAGCAGTACTTC; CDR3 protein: CATLAGEGLYEQYF
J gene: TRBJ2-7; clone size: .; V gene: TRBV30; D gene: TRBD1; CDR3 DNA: TGTGCCGGCCGGGACAGGGCGTACGAGCAGTACTTC; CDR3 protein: CAGRDRAYEQYF
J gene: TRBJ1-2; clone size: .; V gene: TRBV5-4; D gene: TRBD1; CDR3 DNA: TGTGCCAGCAGCGTCAGACAGGGGGAGACTAACTATGGCTACACCTTC; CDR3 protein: CASSVRQGETNYGYTF
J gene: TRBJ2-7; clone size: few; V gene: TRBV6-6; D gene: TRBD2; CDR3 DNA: TGTGCCAGCAGAGACCCTAGCGGGAACGCCTACGAGCAGTACTTC; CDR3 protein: CASRDPSGNAYEQYF
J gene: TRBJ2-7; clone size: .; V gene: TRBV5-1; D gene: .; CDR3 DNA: TGCGCCAGCAGCTTTGGGAGCTCCTACGAGCAGTACTTC; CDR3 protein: CASSFGSSYEQYF
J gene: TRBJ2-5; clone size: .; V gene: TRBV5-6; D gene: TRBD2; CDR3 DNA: TGTGCCAGCAGCTTTACTAGCGGGAGCCCCATCCAAGAGACCCAGTACTTC; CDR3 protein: CASSFTSGSPIQETQYF
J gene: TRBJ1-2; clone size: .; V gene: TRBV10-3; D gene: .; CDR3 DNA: TGTGCCATCAGTGAGCCGGGGGGCGGTTATGGCTACACCTTC; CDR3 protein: CAISEPGGGYGYTF
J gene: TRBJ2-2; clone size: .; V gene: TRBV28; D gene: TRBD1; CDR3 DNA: TGTGCCAGCAGTTTAATCCCAGGGGGCTTACGGACCGGGGAGCTGTTTTTT; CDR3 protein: CASSLIPGGLRTGELFF
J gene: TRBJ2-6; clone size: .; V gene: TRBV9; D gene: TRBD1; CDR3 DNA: TGTGCCAGCAGCCCCCCCCCGGACAGGGGGAACCCTGGGGCCAACGTCCTGACTTTC; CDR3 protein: CASSPPPDRGNPGANVLTF
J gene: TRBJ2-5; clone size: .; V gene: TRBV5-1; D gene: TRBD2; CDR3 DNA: TGCGCCAGCAGCTTGAGCGGGAGTGCTCAAGAGACCCAGTACTTC; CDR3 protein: CASSLSGSAQETQYF
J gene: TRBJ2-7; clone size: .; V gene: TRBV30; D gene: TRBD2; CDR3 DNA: TGTGCCTGGAGGACAATCACTAGCGAGAGACCTTACGAGCAGTACTTC; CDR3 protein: CAWRTITSERPYEQYF